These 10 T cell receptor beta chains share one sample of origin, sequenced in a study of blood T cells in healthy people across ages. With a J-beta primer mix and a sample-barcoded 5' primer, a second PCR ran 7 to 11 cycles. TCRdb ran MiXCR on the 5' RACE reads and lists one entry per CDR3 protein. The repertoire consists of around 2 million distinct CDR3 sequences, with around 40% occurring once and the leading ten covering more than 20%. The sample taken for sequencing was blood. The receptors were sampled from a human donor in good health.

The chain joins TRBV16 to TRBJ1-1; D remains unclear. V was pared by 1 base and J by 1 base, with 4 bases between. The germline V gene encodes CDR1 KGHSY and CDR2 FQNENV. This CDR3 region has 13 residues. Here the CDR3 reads CASSQFPNTEAFF. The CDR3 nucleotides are TGTGCCAGCAGCCAATTTCCGAACACTGAAGCTTTCTTT.

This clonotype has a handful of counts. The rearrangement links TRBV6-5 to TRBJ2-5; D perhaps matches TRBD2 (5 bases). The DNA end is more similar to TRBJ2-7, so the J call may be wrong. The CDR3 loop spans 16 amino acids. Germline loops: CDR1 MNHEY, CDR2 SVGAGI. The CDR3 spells CASSYSGTGYGVEQYF. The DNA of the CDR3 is TGTGCCAGCAGTTACTCGGGTACGGGGTACGGTGTCGAGCAGTACTTC.

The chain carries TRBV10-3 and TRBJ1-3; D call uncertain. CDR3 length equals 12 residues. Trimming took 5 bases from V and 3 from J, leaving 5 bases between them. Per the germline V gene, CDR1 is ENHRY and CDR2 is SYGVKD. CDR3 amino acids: CAISQIGNTIYF. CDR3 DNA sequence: TGTGCCATCAGTCAAATTGGAAACACCATATATTTT.

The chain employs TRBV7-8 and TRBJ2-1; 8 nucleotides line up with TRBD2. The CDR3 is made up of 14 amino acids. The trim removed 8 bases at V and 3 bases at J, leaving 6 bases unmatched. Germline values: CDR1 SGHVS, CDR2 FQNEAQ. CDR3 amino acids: CASAGLARYNEQFF. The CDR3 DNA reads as TGTGCCAGCGCAGGACTAGCCCGCTACAATGAGCAGTTCTTC.

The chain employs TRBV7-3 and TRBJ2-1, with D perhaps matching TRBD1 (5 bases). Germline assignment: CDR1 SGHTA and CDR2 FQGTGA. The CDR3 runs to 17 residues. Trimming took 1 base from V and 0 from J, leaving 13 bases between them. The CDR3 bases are TGTGCCAGCAGCTTAAACCCTGGGGCGGCCTCCTACAATGAGCAGTTCTTC. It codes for CASSLNPGAASYNEQFF.

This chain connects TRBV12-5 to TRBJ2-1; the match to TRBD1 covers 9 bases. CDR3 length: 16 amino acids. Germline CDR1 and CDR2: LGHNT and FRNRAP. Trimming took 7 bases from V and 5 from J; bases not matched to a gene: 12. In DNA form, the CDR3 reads TGTGCTAGTGCGCCAGGGAGGGGACAGGGTGACAATGAGCAGTTCTTC. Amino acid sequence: CASAPGRGQGDNEQFF.

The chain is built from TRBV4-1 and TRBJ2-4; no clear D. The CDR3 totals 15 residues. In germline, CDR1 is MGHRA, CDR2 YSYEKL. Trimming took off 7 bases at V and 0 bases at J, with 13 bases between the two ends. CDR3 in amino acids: CASNQVDVAKNIQYF. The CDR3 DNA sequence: TGCGCCAGCAACCAGGTCGACGTAGCCAAAAACATTCAGTACTTC.

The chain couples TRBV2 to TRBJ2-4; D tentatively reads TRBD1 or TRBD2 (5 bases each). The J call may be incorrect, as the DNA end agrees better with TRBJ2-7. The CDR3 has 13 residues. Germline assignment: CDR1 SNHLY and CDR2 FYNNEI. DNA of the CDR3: TGTGCCAGCAGTGAGAGGGGCCTCAGCGAGCAGTACTTC. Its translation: CASSERGLSEQYF.

DNA for the CDR3: TGTGCCAGCACCTTACGGGGAAGAGGCTACACCTTC. This sequence encodes CASTLRGRGYTF. The chain has TRBV28 and TRBJ1-2; D unresolved. Trimming took off 7 bases at V and 8 bases at J, with 14 bases between the two ends. The CDR3 is 12 residues long. CDR1 and CDR2 from the germline V gene are MDHEN and SYDVKM.

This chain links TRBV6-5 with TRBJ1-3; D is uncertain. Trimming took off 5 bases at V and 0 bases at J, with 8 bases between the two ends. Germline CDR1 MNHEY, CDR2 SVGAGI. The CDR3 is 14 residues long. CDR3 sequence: CASSMPSSGNTIYF. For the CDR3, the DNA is TGTGCCAGCAGTATGCCCAGCTCTGGAAACACCATATATTTT.